The T cell receptor beta chain described here comes from a study of CD8+ T cells in alopecia areata. Study context: Treated patients swallowed 5 to 10 mg of oral tofacitinib twice daily.

Reverse transcribed after extraction, RNA yielded cDNA as the sequencing template. Profiled with immunoSEQ multiplex PCR; TCRdb holds only in-frame clones, not every one. The sample shows a few hundred thousand clones, under 70% of them seen only once. In its sample, this clone was seen a few times. Its antigen is currently unknown. Treatment: oral pan-JAK inhibitor, 5-10 mg twice daily. Obtained from alopecia areata patients were lesional scalp punch biopsies along with peripheral blood. Study-wide points: In scalp samples, resident alphabeta T cells of normal skin are also sequenced.

The sequence came from a human donor with alopecia areata. The sequenced sample was CD4+ T cells sorted from blood, obtained at approximately week 44, from a patient treated with tofacitinib.

CDR3 protein: CASNSQGNLQPQHF. The CDR3 DNA reads TGTGCCAGTAATTCACAGGGGAATTTGCAGCCCCAGCATTTT. The chain uses TRBV19 and TRBJ1-5, with 7 bases lining up with TRBD1. J gave up 7 bases and V 7 bases, and 10 bases lay outside the gene matches. The CDR3 contains 14 residues. CDR1 and CDR2 from the germline V gene are LNHDA and SQIVND (reference sequence).